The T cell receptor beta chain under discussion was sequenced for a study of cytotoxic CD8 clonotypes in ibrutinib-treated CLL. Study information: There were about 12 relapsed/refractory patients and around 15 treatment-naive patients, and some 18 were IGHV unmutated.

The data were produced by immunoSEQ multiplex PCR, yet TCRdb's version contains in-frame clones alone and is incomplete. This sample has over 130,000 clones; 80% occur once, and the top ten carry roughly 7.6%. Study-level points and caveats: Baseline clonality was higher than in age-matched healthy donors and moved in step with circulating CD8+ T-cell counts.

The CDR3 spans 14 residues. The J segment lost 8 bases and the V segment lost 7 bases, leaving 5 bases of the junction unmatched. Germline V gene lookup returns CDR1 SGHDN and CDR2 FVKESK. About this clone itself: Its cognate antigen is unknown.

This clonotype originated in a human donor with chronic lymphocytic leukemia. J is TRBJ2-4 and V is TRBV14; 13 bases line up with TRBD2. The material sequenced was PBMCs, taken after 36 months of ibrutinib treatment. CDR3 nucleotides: TGTGCCAGCACCCGGACTAGCGGGAGTGACATTCAGTACTTC. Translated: CASTRTSGSDIQYF.